This record looks at one T cell receptor (beta chain) sequence and its context. What it binds is unknown. A read error is possible here, since a much larger clone lies one base away. Unsorted bulk tissue of about 19-31 mg yielded co-extracted RNA and DNA. There were five separate regions sampled from each tumor. Every single tumor sample held over 75% viable tumor cells. The data are from a study of tumor-infiltrating lymphocytes in primary liver carcinoma. Germline CDR1 SGHTA, CDR2 FQGTGA. This CDR3 region has 15 residues. Study-level findings and limits: The overlap of tumor-adjacent and tumor-blood pairs was smaller than that of tumor region pairs.

Starting material of 500 ng total RNA yielded TCR beta cDNA via a constant-region primer. Sequencing libraries for TCR beta derived from three nested multiplex PCR rounds that used slightly modified ARM-PCR. Amplification in the first two PCR rounds was performed using TRBV1-TRBV30 forward primers and a C-beta reverse primer for roughly 9 cycles each. TCRdb recomputed calls from the multiplex PCR reads with MiXCR, one row per CDR3 protein. The sample lists roughly 53,000 distinct CDR3 sequences, roughly 77% seen once, with approximately 25% in the top ten. Sequenced sample: liver tumor tissue from sampling region 2. This sample's subset: tumor region T2, inferior pole. The TCR was taken from a man between 35 and 55 years old with primary liver carcinoma and hepatitis B virus infection. The rearrangement links TRBV7-3 to TRBJ2-1; 10 bases align to TRBD1. The CDR3 is CASSWTGGGYNGQFF. The CDR3 DNA sequence: TGTGCCAGCAGTTGGACAGGGGGAGGGTACAATGGGCAGTTCTTC.